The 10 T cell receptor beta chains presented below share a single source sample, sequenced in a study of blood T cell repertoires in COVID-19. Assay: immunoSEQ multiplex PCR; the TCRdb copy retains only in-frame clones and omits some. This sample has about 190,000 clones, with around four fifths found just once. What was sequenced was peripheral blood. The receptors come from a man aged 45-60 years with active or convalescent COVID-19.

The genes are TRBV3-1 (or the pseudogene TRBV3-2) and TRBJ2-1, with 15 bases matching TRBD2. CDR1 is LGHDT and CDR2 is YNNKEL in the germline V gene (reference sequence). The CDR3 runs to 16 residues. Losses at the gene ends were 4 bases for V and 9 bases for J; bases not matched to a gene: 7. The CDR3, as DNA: TGTGCCAGCAGCCTTAGGACTAGCGGGAGGGCGGGTGAGCAGTTCTTC. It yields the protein CASSLRTSGRAGEQFF.

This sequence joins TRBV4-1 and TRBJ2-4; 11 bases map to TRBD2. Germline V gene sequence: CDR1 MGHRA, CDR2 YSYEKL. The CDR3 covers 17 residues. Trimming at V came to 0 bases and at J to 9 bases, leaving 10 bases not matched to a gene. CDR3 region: CASSQDGALAGGSIQYF. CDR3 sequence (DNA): TGCGCCAGCAGCCAAGATGGCGCTCTAGCGGGAGGCAGCATTCAGTACTTC.

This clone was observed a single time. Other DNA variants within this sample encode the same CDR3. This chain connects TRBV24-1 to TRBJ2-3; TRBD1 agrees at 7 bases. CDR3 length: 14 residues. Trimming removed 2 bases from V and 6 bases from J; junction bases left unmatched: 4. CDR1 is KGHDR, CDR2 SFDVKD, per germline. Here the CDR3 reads CATSDSSRGDTQYF. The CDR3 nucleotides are TGTGCCACCAGTGATTCCTCCAGGGGGGATACGCAGTATTTT.

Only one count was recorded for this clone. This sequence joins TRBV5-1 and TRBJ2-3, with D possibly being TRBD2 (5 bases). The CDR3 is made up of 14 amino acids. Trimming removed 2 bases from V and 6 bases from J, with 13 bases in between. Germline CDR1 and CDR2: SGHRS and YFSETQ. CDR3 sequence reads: CASSFLPGEDTQYF. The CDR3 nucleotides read TGCGCCAGCAGCTTCTTACCCGGGGAGGATACGCAGTATTTT.

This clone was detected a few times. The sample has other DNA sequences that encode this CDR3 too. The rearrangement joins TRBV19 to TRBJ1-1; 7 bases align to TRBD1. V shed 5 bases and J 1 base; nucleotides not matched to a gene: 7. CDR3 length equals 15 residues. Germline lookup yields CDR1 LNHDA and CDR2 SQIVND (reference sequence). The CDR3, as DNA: TGTGCCAGTAGTTCAAAGACAGGGTGGAACACTGAAGCTTTCTTT. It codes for CASSSKTGWNTEAFF.

CDR3 residues: CASSLATSGGAPDTQYF. CDR3 nucleotide sequence: TGCGCCAGCAGCTTGGCGACTAGCGGGGGGGCCCCGGATACGCAGTATTTT. This sequence joins TRBV5-1 and TRBJ2-3; 14 bases fit TRBD2. V gave up 0 bases and J gave up 6 bases; unmatched junction bases: 6. Germline CDR1 reads SGHRS; CDR2 reads YFSETQ. The CDR3 runs 17 residues.

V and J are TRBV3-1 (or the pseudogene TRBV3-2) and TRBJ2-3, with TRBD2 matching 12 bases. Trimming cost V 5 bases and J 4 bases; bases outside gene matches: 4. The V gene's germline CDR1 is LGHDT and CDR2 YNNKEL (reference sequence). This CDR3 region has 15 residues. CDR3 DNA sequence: TGTGCCAGCAGCTCTCTAGCGGGAGGGCCAGATACGCAGTATTTT. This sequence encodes CASSSLAGGPDTQYF.

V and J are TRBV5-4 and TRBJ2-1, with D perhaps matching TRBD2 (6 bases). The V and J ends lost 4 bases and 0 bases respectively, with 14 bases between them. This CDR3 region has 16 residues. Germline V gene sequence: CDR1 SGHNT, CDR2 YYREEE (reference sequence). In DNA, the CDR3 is TGTGCCAGCAGCCGATTAGCGGAATACTCCTACAATGAGCAGTTCTTC. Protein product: CASSRLAEYSYNEQFF.

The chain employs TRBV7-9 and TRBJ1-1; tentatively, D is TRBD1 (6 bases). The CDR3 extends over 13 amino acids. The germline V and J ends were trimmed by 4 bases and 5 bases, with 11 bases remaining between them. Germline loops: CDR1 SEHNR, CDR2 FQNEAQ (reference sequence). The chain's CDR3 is CASSSYRATEAFF. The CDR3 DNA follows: TGTGCCAGCAGCTCGTACAGGGCTACTGAAGCTTTCTTT. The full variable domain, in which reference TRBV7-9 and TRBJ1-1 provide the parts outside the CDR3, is DTGVSQNPRHKITKRGQNVTFRCDPISEHNRLYWYRQTLGQGPEFLTYFQNEAQLEKSRLLSDRFSAERPKGSFSTLEIQRTEQGDSAMYLCASSSYRATEAFFGQGTRLTVV.

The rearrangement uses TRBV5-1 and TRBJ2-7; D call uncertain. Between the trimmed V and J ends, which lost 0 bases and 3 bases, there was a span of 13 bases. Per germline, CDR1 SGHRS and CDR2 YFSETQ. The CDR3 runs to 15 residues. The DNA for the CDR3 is TGCGCCAGCAGCTTGGTGGGCAGCCGATTCTACGAGCAGTACTTC. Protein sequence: CASSLVGSRFYEQYF. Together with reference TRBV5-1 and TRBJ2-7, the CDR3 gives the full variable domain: KAGVTQTPRYLIKTRGQQVTLSCSPISGHRSVSWYQQTPGQGLQFLFEYFSETQRNKGNFPGRFSGRQFSNSRSEMNVSTLELGDSALYLCASSLVGSRFYEQYFGPGTRLTVT.